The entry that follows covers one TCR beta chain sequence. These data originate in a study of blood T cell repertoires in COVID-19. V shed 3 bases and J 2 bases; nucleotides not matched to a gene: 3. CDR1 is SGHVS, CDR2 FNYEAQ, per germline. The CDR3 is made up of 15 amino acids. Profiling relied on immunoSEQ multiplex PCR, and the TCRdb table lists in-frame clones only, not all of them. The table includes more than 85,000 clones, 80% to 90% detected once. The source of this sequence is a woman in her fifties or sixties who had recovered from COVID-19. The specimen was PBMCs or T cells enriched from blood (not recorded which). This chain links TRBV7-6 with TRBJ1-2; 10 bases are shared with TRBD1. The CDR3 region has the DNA TGTGCCAGCAGCTTCGGACAGGGGGGGAACTATGGCTACACCTTC. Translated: CASSFGQGGNYGYTF.